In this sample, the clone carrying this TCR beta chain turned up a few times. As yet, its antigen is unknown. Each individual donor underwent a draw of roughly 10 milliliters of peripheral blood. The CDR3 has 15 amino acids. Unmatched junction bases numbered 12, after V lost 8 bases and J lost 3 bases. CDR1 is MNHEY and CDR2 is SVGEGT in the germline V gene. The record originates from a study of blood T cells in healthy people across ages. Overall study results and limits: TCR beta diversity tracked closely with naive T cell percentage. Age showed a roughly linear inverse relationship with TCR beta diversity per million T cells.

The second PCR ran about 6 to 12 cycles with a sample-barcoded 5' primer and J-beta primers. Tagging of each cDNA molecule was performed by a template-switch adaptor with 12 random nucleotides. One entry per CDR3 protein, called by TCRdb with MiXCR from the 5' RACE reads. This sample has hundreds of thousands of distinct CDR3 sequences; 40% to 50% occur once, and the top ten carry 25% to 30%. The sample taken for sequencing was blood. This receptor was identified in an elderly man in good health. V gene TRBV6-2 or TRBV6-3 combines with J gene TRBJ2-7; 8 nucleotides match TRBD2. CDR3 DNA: TGTGCCAGCCGAAACCCGGGACTAGTTGTCTACGAGCAGTACTTC. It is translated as CASRNPGLVVYEQYF.